This TCR beta chain was captured by sequencing in a study of T cells after posttransplantation cyclophosphamide. Sequenced by immunoSEQ multiplex PCR; TCRdb stores in-frame clones only, minus some. Observed in the sample are roughly 45,000 clones, none of them singletons. Peripheral blood was collected from the related graft donor on the marrow donation day. The V end was cut by 7 bases, the J end by 7 bases, with 16 bases between. Germline CDR1 is MDHEN and CDR2 is SYDVKM. The CDR3 is made up of 13 amino acids. This clone was detected ten times or more. This receptor was taken from a man between 35 and 55 years old in good health, CMV-negative, and a related stem cell transplant donor. Sequenced input: PBMCs. The chain employs TRBV28 and TRBJ1-2; perhaps TRBD1 as D (6 bases). CDR3 protein: CASIGRGAPGYTF. In nucleotides, the CDR3 is TGTGCCAGCATTGGGAGGGGGGCGCCTGGCTACACCTTC.